This TCR beta chain was captured by sequencing in a study of T cells after yellow fever vaccination. Study summary: Preparing low-cell-number fractions relied on SMART-Seq v4 Ultra Low Input.

TCRdb re-derived calls from the 5' RACE reads in MiXCR, one entry per CDR3 protein. The data hold about 26,000 distinct CDR3 sequences, with under 5.5% observed a single time. The CDR3 length is 14 residues. Germline values: CDR1 SGHRS, CDR2 YFSETQ. V lost 1 base, J lost 8 bases, and 15 bases lay in between. Many counts were recorded for this clonotype. The study's findings and limits: Weaker in magnitude, the secondary response showed a faster peak on day 5 versus 15.

This specimen consisted of PBMCs, either bulk or a sorted T-cell subset (CD4+, CD8+, memory, or dextramer-sorted; not recorded which), obtained on the day of the yellow fever booster vaccination. The origin of this receptor is a man younger than 30 who received the YFV17D yellow fever vaccine. V gene TRBV5-1 combines with J gene TRBJ1-2; the D gene is possibly TRBD1 (5 bases). The CDR3 region is CASSLSGYGQGYTF. CDR3 coding DNA: TGCGCCAGCAGCTTGTCAGGGTATGGTCAAGGCTACACCTTC.